Listed below are T cell receptor beta chains from one sample, sequenced in a study of blood T cell repertoires in COVID-19. Using immunoSEQ multiplex PCR, the repertoire was profiled, and TCRdb retains in-frame clones only, with some absent. The sample contains around 230,000 clones, roughly four fifths of which appear only once. Sequences were obtained from peripheral blood. The origin of the receptors is a woman aged 60-75 years with active or convalescent COVID-19. The CDR3 runs from the conserved cysteine through the conserved F or W. The D gene is left open where the match is weak. Only part of the rows carry a size: once, few, many, or a class if the clone is expanded.

clone_size,v_call,j_call,d_call,cdr3_aa,cdr3_nt
NA,TRBV28,TRBJ1-5,NA,CASSAEVQPQHF,TGTGCCAGCAGTGCGGAGGTTCAGCCCCAGCATTTT
NA,TRBV5-6,TRBJ2-2,TRBD1,CASSFYGTGLSNTGELFF,TGTGCCAGCAGCTTTTACGGGACAGGGCTATCGAACACCGGGGAGCTGTTTTTT
once,TRBV19,TRBJ2-3,NA,CASSSGVLLPSTDTQYF,TGTGCCAGTAGTTCGGGGGTACTCCTTCCAAGCACAGATACGCAGTATTTT
few,TRBV9,TRBJ2-1,TRBD2,CASSVGSGGYNEQFF,TGTGCCAGCAGCGTAGGCAGCGGGGGGTACAATGAGCAGTTCTTC
NA,TRBV2,TRBJ2-3,TRBD1,CASRRLGQGTDTQYF,TGTGCCAGCAGACGGTTGGGACAGGGAACAGATACGCAGTATTTT
NA,TRBV5-1,TRBJ1-1,NA,CASSADSSNTEAFF,TGCGCCAGCAGCGCCGACAGCTCCAACACTGAAGCTTTCTTT
NA,TRBV3-1/TRBV3-2,TRBJ1-6,NA,CASSQEGVSPLHF,TGTGCCAGCAGCCAAGAAGGGGTCTCACCCCTCCACTTT
NA,TRBV7-9,TRBJ2-5,NA,CASRMTPQETQYF,TGTGCCAGCAGAATGACACCTCAAGAGACCCAGTACTTC
many,TRBV9,TRBJ2-5,NA,CASSLRGGRLETQYF,TGTGCCAGCAGCTTGAGGGGGGGGCGCTTAGAGACCCAGTACTTC
NA,TRBV6-2/TRBV6-3,TRBJ2-4,TRBD2,CASSPNSGGAKNIQYF,TGTGCCAGCAGTCCAAATAGCGGGGGGGCAAAAAACATTCAGTACTTC
NA,TRBV11-3,TRBJ2-3,NA,CASSLVYPTDTQYF,TGTGCCAGCAGCTTAGTCTACCCCACAGATACGCAGTATTTT
NA,TRBV14,TRBJ2-1,TRBD1,CASSQMRQGVSDEQFF,TGTGCCAGCAGCCAAATGCGACAGGGGGTTTCGGATGAGCAGTTCTTC
NA,TRBV12-3/TRBV12-4,TRBJ2-2,NA,CASRTGAGELFF,TGTGCCAGCAGGACGGGGGCCGGGGAGCTGTTTTTT
once,TRBV30,TRBJ1-2,NA,CAWSVQQAYTF,TGTGCCTGGAGTGTACAGCAGGCTTACACCTTC
few,TRBV6-5,TRBJ2-7,NA,CASSRGTVPYEQYF,TGTGCCAGCAGTCGGGGGACGGTACCCTACGAGCAGTACTTC
NA,TRBV11-2,TRBJ1-6,TRBD1,CASTLQGMENSPLHF,TGTGCCAGCACCTTACAGGGGATGGAGAATTCACCCCTCCACTTT
once,TRBV7-2,TRBJ2-3,TRBD2,CASSLNSLAGRTDTQYF,TGTGCCAGCAGCTTAAACTCGCTAGCGGGGCGCACAGATACGCAGTATTTT
once,TRBV3-1/TRBV3-2,TRBJ2-3,NA,CASSQVWGGADTQYF,TGTGCCAGCAGCCAAGTTTGGGGGGGGGCGGATACGCAGTATTTT
NA,TRBV14,TRBJ1-2,TRBD1,CASSPGGDYGYTF,TGTGCCAGCAGCCCAGGGGGTGACTATGGCTACACCTTC
NA,TRBV7-2,TRBJ1-2,NA,CASSLERGGSGYTF,TGTGCCAGCAGCCTAGAGAGGGGGGGGTCTGGCTACACCTTC